This entry lists 7 T cell receptor beta chains sequenced from one sample in a study of beta chain features in type 1 diabetes. Findings of the study overall: Among patients with Type 1 diabetes, TCRB CDR3s were moderately but significantly shorter in every one of the four CD4+ subsets.

These receptors are not linked to any known antigen. cDNA synthesis used the whole RNA isolate, giving expressed TCRB sequences. The protocol was immunoSEQ multiplex PCR, while the TCRdb copy is restricted to in-frame clones and leaves out a portion. The data contain hundreds of thousands of clones, 13% of them seen just once; the ten biggest clones take up less than 0.025%. Sequencing input: naive CD4+ T cells from blood. The receptors originated from a young man with type 1 diabetes.

V is TRBV5-4 and J is TRBJ2-2; TRBD1 might be the D (5 bases). This CDR3 region has 15 residues. V was shortened by 0 bases and J by 2 bases, with 8 bases between the two germline ends. The germline CDR1 and CDR2 sequences are SGHNT and YYREEE (reference sequence). CDR3 sequence: CASSLDQGNTGELFF. The CDR3 nucleotides are TGTGCCAGCAGCTTGGACCAGGGCAACACCGGGGAGCTGTTTTTT.

The table lists this clone with a few counts. V usage is TRBV4-1 and J usage is TRBJ1-4; the D gene is possibly TRBD1 (5 bases). The CDR3 contains 14 residues. Trimming removed 4 bases at V and 7 bases at J, with 13 bases between. Per germline, CDR1 MGHRA and CDR2 YSYEKL. The CDR3 spells CASSPSPGREKLFF. CDR3 coding DNA: TGCGCCAGCAGCCCATCTCCGGGGCGTGAAAAACTGTTTTTT.

This clone occurred a few times. This chain connects TRBV5-1 to TRBJ1-2, with D tentatively TRBD1 (5 bases). V dropped 0 bases and J dropped 8 bases, with 17 bases sitting between them. The CDR3 contains 15 residues. Germline V gives CDR1 SGHRS, CDR2 YFSETQ. The chain's CDR3 is CASSLGDQPTKGYTF. CDR3 bases: TGCGCCAGCAGCTTGGGGGACCAACCCACTAAGGGCTACACCTTC.

A few counts support this clone. Other DNA sequences of this sample code for an identical CDR3. V gene TRBV30 combines with J gene TRBJ2-7, with D unclear. Between the trimmed V and J ends, which lost 4 bases and 0 bases, there was a span of 4 bases. This CDR3 region has 11 residues. The germline V gene encodes CDR1 GTSNPN and CDR2 SVGIG (reference sequence). The CDR3 spells CAWTGSYEQYF. In DNA form, the CDR3 reads TGTGCCTGGACCGGCTCCTACGAGCAGTACTTC.

V is TRBV10-2 and J is TRBJ1-6; D is unresolved. The CDR3 totals 14 residues. V was pared by 5 bases and J by 9 bases, with 14 bases between. Germline CDR1 reads WSHSY; CDR2 reads SAAADI. The CDR3 loop is CASSPSGGFSPLHF. In DNA form, the CDR3 reads TGCGCCAGCAGTCCCTCGGGAGGGTTTTCACCCCTCCACTTT.

The J gene is TRBJ1-1, the V gene TRBV29-1; D is perhaps TRBD1 (5 bases). V lost 5 bases, J lost 0 bases, and 13 bases lay in between. The CDR3 consists of 14 residues. Germline V lookup: CDR1 SQVTM, CDR2 ANQGSEA. In nucleotides, the CDR3 is TGCAGCGTTCTTCGGCGGACAATGAACACTGAAGCTTTCTTT. Amino acid sequence: CSVLRRTMNTEAFF.

The rearrangement uses TRBV5-1 and TRBJ2-7; D gene unclear. From germline, CDR1 is SGHRS and CDR2 YFSETQ. Trimming shortened V by 0 bases and J by 4 bases, and 14 bases separated the two germline ends. The CDR3 is 15 residues long. In DNA form, the CDR3 reads TGCGCCAGCAGCTTGGCCGCCGGTTTGGAGTACGAGCAGTACTTC. It translates to CASSLAAGLEYEQYF.